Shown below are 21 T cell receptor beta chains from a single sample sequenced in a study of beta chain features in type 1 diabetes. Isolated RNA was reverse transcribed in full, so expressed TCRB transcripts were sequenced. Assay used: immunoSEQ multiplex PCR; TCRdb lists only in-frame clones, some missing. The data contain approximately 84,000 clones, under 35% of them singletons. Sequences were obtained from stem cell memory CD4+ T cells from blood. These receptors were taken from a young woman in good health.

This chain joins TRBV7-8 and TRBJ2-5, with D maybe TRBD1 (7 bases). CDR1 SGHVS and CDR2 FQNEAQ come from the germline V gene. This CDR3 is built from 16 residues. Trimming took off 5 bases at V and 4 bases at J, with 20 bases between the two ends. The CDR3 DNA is TGTGCCAGCAGCCGTGGAGGGGGCGGCCGGGGAGAGACCCAGTACTTC. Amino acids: CASSRGGGGRGETQYF.

Here the CDR3 reads CASSQGVFGSQDEQFF. The DNA for the CDR3 is TGCGCCAGCAGCCAAGGAGTGTTCGGGAGCCAGGATGAGCAGTTCTTC. The chain has TRBV4-1 and TRBJ2-1; a possible D gene is TRBD2 (6 bases). V dropped 1 base and J dropped 8 bases, with 18 bases sitting between them. The CDR3 runs to 16 residues. Per germline, CDR1 MGHRA and CDR2 YSYEKL.

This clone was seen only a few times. The CDR3 loop is CASSTSSVSYEQYF. As DNA, the CDR3 is TGCGCCAGCAGCACTTCTAGTGTCTCCTACGAGCAGTACTTC. The chain combines TRBV5-1 with TRBJ2-7; D ambiguous. The CDR3 contains 14 residues. Trimming removed 4 bases from V and 0 bases from J, with 11 bases in between. The V gene's germline CDR1 is SGHRS and CDR2 YFSETQ.

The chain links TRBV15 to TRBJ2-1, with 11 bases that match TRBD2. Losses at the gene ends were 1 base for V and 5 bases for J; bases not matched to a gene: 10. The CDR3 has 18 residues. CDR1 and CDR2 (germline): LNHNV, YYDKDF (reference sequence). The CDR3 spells CATSRGSGGASSNNEQFF. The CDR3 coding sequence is TGTGCCACCAGCAGAGGTAGCGGGGGGGCAAGTTCCAACAATGAGCAGTTCTTC.

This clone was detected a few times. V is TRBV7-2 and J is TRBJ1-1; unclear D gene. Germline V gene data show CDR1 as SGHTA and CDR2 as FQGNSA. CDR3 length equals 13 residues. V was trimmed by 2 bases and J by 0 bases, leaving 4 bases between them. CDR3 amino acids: CASSLHMNTEAFF. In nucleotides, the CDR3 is TGTGCCAGCAGCTTACACATGAACACTGAAGCTTTCTTT.

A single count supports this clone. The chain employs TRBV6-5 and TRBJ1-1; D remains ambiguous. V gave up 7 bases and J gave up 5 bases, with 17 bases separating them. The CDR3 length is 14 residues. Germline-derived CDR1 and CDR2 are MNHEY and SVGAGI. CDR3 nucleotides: TGTGCCAGCATCAACACCCTCTGGCATACTGAAGCTTTCTTT. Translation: CASINTLWHTEAFF.

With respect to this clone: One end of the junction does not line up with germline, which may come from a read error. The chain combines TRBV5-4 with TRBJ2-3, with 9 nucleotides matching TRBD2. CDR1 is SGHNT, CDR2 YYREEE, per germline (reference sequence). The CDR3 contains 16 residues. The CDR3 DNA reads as TGTGCCAGCAGCTTGGAATTCGGGACTAGCAAAGATACGCAGTATTTT. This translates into CASSLEFGTSKDTQYF. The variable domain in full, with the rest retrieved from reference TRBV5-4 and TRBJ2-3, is ETGVTQSPTHLIKTRGQQVTLRCSSQSGHNTVSWYQQALGQGPQFIFQYYREEENGRGNFPPRFSGLQFPNYSSELNVNALELDDSALYLCASSLEFGTSKDTQYFGPGTRLTVL.

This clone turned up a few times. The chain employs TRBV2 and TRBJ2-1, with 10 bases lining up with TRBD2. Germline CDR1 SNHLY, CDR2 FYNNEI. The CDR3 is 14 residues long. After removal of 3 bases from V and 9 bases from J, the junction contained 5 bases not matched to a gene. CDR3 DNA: TGTGCCAGCAGTGATGTAGCGGGAGGTTTTGAGCAGTTCTTC. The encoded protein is CASSDVAGGFEQFF.

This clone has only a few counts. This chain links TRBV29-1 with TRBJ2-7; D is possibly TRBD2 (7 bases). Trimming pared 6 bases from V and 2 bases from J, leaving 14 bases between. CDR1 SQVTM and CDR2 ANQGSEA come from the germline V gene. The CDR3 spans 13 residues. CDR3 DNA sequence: TGCAGCGTGGGGGAGGGGGTTGCCTACGAGCAGTACTTC. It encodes CSVGEGVAYEQYF.

CDR3 DNA sequence: TGTGCCAGCAGAGGTGACAGGTGGGAGCCCCAGCATTTT. This encodes CASRGDRWEPQHF. The chain is built from TRBV6-6 and TRBJ1-5; perhaps TRBD1 as D (6 bases). Trimming stripped 6 bases from V and 8 bases from J, with 14 bases between. The CDR3 is made up of 13 amino acids. Germline V lookup: CDR1 MNHNY, CDR2 SVGAGI (reference sequence).

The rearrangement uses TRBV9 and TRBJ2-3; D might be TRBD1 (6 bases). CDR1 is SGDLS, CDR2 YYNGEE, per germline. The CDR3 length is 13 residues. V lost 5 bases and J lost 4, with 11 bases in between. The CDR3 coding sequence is TGTGCCAGCAGACCAACAGGGTCAGATACGCAGTATTTT. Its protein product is CASRPTGSDTQYF.

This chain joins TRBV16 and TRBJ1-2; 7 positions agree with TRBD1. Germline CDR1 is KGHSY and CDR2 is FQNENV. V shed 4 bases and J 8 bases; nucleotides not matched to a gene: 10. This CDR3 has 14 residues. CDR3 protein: CASSRPGTARGYTF. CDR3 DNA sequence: TGTGCCAGCAGCCGGCCTGGGACAGCGAGAGGCTACACCTTC. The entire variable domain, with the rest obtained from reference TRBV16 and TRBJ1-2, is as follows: GEEVAQTPKHLVRGEGQKAKLYCAPIKGHSYVFWYQQVLKNEFKFLISFQNENVFDETGMPKERFSAKCLPNSPCSLEIQATKLEDSAVYFCASSRPGTARGYTFGSGTRLTVV.

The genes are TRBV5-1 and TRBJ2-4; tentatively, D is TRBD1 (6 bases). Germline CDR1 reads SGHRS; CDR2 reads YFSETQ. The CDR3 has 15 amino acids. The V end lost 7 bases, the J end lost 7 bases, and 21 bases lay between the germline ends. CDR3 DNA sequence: TGCGCCAGCGCCGAATTGGGACATGGGCTGAACATTCAGTACTTC. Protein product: CASAELGHGLNIQYF.

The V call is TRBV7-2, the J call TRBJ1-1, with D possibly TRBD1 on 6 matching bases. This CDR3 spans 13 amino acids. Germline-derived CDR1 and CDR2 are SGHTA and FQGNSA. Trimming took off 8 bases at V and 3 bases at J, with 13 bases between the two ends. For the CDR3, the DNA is TGTGCCAGCGCGAATACAGGGTACACTGAAGCTTTCTTT. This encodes CASANTGYTEAFF. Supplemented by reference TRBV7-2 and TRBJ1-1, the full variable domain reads GAGVSQSPSNKVTEKGKDVELRCDPISGHTALYWYRQSLGQGLEFLIYFQGNSAPDKSGLPSDRFSAERTGGSVSTLTIQRTQQEDSAVYLCASANTGYTEAFFGQGTRLTVV.

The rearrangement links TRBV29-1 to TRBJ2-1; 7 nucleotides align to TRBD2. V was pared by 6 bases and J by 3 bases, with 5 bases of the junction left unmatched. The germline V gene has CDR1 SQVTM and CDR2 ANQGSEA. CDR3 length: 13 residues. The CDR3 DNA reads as TGCAGCGTGGGGGGGACGGTCTACAATGAGCAGTTCTTC. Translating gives CSVGGTVYNEQFF.

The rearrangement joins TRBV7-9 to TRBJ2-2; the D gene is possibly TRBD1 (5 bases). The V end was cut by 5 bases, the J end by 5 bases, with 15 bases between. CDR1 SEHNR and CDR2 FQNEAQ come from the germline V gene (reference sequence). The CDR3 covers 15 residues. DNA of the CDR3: TGTGCCAGCAGCCTCAGGGCCGGAGAGACCGGGGAGCTGTTTTTT. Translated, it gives CASSLRAGETGELFF.

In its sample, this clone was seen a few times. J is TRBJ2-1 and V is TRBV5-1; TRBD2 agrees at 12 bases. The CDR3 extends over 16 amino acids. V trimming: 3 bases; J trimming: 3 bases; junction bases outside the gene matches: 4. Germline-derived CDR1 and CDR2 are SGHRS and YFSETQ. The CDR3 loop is CASSWGGLAGYNEQFF. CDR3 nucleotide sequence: TGCGCCAGCAGCTGGGGGGGACTAGCGGGCTACAATGAGCAGTTCTTC.

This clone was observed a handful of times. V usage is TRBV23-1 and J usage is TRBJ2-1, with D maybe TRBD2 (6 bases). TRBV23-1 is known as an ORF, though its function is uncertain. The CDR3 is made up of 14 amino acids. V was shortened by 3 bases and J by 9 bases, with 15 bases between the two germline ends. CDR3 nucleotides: TGCGCCAGCAGTCAGAACGGGAGTGGTTCTGAGCAGTTCTTC. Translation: CASSQNGSGSEQFF.

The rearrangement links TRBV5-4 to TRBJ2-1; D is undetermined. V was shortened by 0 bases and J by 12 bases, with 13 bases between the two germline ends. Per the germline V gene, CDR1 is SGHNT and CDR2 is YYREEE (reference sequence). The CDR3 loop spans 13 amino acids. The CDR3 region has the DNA TGTGCCAGCAGCTTGGAAGATCGGGTCTTGCAGTTCTTC. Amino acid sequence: CASSLEDRVLQFF.

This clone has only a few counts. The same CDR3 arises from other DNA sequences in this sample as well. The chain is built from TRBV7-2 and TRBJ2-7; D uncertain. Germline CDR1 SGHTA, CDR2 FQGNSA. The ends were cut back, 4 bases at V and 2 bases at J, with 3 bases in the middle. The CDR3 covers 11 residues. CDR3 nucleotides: TGTGCCAGCAGCTCCGCCTACGAGCAGTACTTC. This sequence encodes CASSSAYEQYF.

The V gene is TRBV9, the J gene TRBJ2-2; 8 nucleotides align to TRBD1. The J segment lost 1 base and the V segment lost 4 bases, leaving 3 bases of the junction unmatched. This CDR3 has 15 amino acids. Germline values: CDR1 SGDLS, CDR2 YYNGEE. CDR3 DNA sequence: TGTGCCAGCAGCACGGGACAGGAGAACACCGGGGAGCTGTTTTTT. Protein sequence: CASSTGQENTGELFF. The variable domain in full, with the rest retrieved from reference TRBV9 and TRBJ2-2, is DSGVTQTPKHLITATGQRVTLRCSPRSGDLSVYWYQQSLDQGLQFLIQYYNGEERAKGNILERFSAQQFPDLHSELNLSSLELGDSALYFCASSTGQENTGELFFGEGSRLTVL.